This T cell receptor beta chain was sequenced for a study of cytomegalovirus exposure and HLA in healthy donors. The PCR employed 60 Vbeta primers together with 13 Jbeta primers. Sequencing was performed with immunoSEQ multiplex PCR; in TCRdb, only in-frame clones are kept and a portion is missing. Of 150,000 to 200,000 clones listed, 70% to 85% are singletons. CDR1 MNHEY and CDR2 SMNVEV come from the germline V gene (reference sequence). The junction had 6 bases not matched to a gene; V was cut back by 4 bases and J by 1 base. This CDR3 contains 16 residues. Sequencing input: PBMCs. The origin of this receptor is a human donor in good health. The rearrangement links TRBV27 to TRBJ1-5; 8 bases line up with TRBD1. The CDR3 region is CASSSLWTGSNQPQHF. DNA of the CDR3: TGTGCCAGCAGTTCGCTCTGGACAGGGAGCAATCAGCCCCAGCATTTT.